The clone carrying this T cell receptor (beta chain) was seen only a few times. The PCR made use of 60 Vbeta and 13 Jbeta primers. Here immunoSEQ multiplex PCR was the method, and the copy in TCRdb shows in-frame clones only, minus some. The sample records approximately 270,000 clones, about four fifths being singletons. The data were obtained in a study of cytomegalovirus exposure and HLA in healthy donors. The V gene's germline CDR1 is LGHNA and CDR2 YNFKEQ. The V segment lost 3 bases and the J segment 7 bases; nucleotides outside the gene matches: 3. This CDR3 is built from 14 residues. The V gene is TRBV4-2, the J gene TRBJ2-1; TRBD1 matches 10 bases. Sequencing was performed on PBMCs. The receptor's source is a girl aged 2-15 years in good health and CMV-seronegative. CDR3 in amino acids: CASSHGDRGNEQFF. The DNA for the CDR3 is TGTGCCAGCAGCCATGGGGACAGGGGTAATGAGCAGTTCTTC.